A single TCR beta chain is shown here with its context. The CDR3 is 15 amino acids. The data are from a study of control samples from healthy donors and cancer patients. Here immunoSEQ multiplex PCR was the method, and the copy in TCRdb shows in-frame clones only, minus some. This table holds approximately 140,000 clones, 93% found once. Sequencing used blood. The chain employs TRBV21-1 and TRBJ1-1; the D segment call TRBD1 is taken from the table without a DNA check. TRBV21-1 is a pseudogene. This TCR came from a man between 18 and 35 years old in good health. This CDR3 is CASSFRTGVNTEAFF. CDR3 DNA: TGTGCCAGCAGCTTCCGGACAGGGGTTAACACTGAAGCTTTCTTT.